This TCR beta chain was sequenced during a study of post-analysis software for immune sequencing data. At the level of the study: The patients showed relapsing-remitting, secondary progressive and progressive-relapsing multiple sclerosis courses.

Trimming left V 3 bases short and J 0 bases short, with 14 bases between. The length of the CDR3 is 15 residues. The germline V gene has CDR1 SQVTM and CDR2 ANQGSEA. Study-wide results and caveats: Multiple sclerosis was associated with a significant reduction in normalized Chao1 diversity relative to controls. Patients carried a handful of TRBV segments more frequently than controls did, and TRBV5-6, TRBV5-1 and TRBV20-1 were among them.

Unique molecular identifiers had been added to the TCR beta cDNA libraries. When roughly 0.9 to 10 million T cells were used, they gave 500,000 or so cDNA molecules. TCRdb reprocessed the PCR reads via MiXCR and lists one record per CDR3 protein. The repertoire holds about 820,000 distinct CDR3 sequences, with about 53% as singletons. This clonotype turned up a few times. The target antigen is unknown. The sample was blood. This TCR came from a girl aged 5 to 17 with multiple sclerosis. The V call is TRBV29-1, the J call TRBJ2-5; unclear D gene. The CDR3: CSVDQRARYQETQYF. The CDR3 nucleotides are TGCAGCGTTGATCAACGAGCCCGATACCAAGAGACCCAGTACTTC. Variable domain in full (rest from reference TRBV29-1 and TRBJ2-5): SAVISQKPSRDICQRGTSLTIQCQVDSQVTMMFWYRQQPGQSLTLIATANQGSEATYESGFVIDKFPISRPNLTFSTLTVSNMSPEDSSIYLCSVDQRARYQETQYFGPGTRLLVL.